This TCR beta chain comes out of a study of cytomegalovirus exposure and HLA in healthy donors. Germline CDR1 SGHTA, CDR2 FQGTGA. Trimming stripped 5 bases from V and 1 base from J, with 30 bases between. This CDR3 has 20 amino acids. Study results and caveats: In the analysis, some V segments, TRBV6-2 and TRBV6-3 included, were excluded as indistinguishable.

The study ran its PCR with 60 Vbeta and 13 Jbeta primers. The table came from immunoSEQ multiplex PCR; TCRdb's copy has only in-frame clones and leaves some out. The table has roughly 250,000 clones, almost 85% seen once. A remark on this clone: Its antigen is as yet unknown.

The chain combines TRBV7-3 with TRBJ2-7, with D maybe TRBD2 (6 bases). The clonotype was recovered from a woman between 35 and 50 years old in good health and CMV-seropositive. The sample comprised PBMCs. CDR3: CASSLADRDCLLVTSYEQYF. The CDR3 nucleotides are TGTGCCAGCAGCCTAGCCGACCGGGACTGCCTCCTGGTAACTTCCTACGAGCAGTACTTC.